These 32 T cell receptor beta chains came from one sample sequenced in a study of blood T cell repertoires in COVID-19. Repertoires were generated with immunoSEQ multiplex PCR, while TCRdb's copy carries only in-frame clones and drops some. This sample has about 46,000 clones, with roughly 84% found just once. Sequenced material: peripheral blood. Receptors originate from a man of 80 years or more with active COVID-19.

CDR3 bases: TGTGCCAGCAGCTTAGCGGCGACTAGCGGGGCCTACAATGAGCAGTTCTTC. Amino acid sequence: CASSLAATSGAYNEQFF. The genes are TRBV7-2 and TRBJ2-1; TRBD2 matches 11 bases. There are 17 residues in the CDR3. The J segment lost 2 bases and the V segment lost 0 bases, leaving 3 bases of the junction unmatched. Germline CDR1 reads SGHTA; CDR2 reads FQGNSA.

CDR3 in amino acids: CATSDGTGAYEQYF. CDR3 nucleotide sequence: TGTGCCACCAGTGATGGGACAGGGGCCTACGAGCAGTACTTC. This chain uses TRBV24-1 with TRBJ2-7, with 10 positions matching TRBD1. CDR1 is KGHDR and CDR2 is SFDVKD in the germline V gene. The CDR3 is made up of 14 amino acids. V trimming: 3 bases; J trimming: 2 bases; junction bases outside the gene matches: 0.

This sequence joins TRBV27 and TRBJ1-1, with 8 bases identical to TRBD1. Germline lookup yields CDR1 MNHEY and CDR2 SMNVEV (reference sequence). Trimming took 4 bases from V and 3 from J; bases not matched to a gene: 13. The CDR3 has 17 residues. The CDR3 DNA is TGTGCCAGCAGTTCCGTTAGCCCCCGACAGGGGTACACTGAAGCTTTCTTT. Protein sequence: CASSSVSPRQGYTEAFF.

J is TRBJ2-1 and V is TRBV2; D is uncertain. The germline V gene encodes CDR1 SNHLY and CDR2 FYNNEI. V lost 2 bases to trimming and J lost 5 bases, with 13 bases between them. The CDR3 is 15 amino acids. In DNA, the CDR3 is TGTGCCAGCAGTGAATTCCGCATAGTTAACAATGAGCAGTTCTTC. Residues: CASSEFRIVNNEQFF.

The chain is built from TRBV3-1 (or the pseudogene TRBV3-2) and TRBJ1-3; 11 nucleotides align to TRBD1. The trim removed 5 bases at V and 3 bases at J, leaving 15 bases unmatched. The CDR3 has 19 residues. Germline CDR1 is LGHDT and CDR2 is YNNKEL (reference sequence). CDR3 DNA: TGTGCCAGCAGCGAAAGGAAAAGGACAGGGGGCAACCTTGGAAACACCATATATTTT. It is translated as CASSERKRTGGNLGNTIYF.

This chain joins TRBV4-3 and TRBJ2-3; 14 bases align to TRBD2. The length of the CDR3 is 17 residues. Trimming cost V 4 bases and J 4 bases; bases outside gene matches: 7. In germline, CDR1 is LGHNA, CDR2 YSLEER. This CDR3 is CASSPGTSGSRADTQYF. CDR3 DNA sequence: TGCGCCAGCAGCCCCGGGACTAGCGGGAGTCGCGCAGATACGCAGTATTTT.

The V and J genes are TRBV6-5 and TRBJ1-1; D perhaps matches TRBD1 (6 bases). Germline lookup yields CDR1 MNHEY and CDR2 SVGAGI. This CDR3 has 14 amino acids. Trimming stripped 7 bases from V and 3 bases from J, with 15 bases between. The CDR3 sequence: CASTEQGRHTEAFF. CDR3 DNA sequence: TGTGCCAGCACCGAACAGGGCCGCCACACTGAAGCTTTCTTT.

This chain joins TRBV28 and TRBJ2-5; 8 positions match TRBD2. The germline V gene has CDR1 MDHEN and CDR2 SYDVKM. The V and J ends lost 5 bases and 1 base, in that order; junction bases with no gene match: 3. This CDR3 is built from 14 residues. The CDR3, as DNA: TGTGCCAGCAGTGATACTAGCGGCCAAGAGACCCAGTACTTC. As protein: CASSDTSGQETQYF.

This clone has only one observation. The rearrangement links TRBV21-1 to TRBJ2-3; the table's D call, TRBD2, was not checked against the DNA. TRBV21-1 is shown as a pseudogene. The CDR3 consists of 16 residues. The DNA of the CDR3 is TGTGCCAGCAGCAAATGGGGGGACCCTAGCACAGATACGCAGTATTTT. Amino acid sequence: CASSKWGDPSTDTQYF.

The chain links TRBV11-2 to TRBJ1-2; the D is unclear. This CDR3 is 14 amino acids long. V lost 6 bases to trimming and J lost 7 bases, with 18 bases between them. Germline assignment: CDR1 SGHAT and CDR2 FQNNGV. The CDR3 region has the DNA TGTGCCAGCAGGAAGGGTGAGGAGGGAGGTGGCTACACCTTC. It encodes CASRKGEEGGGYTF. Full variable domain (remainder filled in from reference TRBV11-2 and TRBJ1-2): EAGVAQSPRYKIIEKRQSVAFWCNPISGHATLYWYQQILGQGPKLLIQFQNNGVVDDSQLPKDRFSAERLKGVDSTLKIQPAKLEDSAVYLCASRKGEEGGGYTFGSGTRLTVV.

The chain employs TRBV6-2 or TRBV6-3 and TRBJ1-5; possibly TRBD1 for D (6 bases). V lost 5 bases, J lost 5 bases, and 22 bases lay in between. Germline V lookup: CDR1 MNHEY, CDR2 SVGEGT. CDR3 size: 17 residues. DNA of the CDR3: TGTGCCAGCAGTCCCCCGGCGGGGGGAAGGGGGTATCAGCCCCAGCATTTT. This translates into CASSPPAGGRGYQPQHF.

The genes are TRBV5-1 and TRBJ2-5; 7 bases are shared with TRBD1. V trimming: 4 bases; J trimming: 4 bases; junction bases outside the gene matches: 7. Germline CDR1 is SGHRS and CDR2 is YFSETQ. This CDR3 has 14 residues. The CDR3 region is CASSVGQFGETQYF. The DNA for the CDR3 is TGCGCCAGCAGCGTGGGACAGTTTGGAGAGACCCAGTACTTC.

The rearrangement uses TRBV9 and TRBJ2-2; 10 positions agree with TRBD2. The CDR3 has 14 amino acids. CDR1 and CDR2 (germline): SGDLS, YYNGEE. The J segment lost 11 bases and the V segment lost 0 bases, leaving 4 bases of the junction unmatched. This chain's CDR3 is CASSVGTSGSELFF. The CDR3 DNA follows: TGTGCCAGCAGCGTAGGGACTAGCGGATCAGAGCTGTTTTTT.

The CDR3, as DNA: TGCGCCAGCAGCCATCACCAGGGAAACACTGAAGCTTTCTTT. As protein: CASSHHQGNTEAFF. This sequence joins TRBV4-3 and TRBJ1-1, with a tentative D call TRBD1 (5 bases). V shed 3 bases and J shed 2 bases, with 10 bases lying between them. The CDR3 runs 14 residues. Germline CDR1 and CDR2: LGHNA and YSLEER.

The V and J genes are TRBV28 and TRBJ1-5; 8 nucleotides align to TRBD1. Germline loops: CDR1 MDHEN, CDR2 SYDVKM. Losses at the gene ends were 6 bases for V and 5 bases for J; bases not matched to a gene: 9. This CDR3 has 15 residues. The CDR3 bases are TGTGCCAGCAGCCCAACGACCAGGGGGCATCAGCCCCAGCATTTT. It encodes CASSPTTRGHQPQHF.

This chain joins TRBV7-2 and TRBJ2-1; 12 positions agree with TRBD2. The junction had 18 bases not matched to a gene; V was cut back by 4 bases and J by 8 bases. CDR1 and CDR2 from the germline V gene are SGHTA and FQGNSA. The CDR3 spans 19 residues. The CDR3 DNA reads TGTGCCAGCAGCTCTCAACTAGGAAGGTCTAGCGGGAGGGGAGATGAGCAGTTCTTC. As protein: CASSSQLGRSSGRGDEQFF.

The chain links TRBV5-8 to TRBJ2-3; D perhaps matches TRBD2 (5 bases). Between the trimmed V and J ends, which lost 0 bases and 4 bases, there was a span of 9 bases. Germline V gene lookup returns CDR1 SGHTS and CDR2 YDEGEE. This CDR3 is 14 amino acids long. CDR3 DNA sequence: TGTGCCAGCAGCTTGGAGAGGGTAGCAGATACGCAGTATTTT. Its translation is CASSLERVADTQYF.

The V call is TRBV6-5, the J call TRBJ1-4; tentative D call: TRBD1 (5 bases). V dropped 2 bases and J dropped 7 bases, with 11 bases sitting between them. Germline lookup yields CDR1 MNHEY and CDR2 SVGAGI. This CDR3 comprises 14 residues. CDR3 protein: CASSYAGGGEKLFF. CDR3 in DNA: TGTGCCAGCAGTTACGCCGGGGGAGGTGAAAAACTGTTTTTT.

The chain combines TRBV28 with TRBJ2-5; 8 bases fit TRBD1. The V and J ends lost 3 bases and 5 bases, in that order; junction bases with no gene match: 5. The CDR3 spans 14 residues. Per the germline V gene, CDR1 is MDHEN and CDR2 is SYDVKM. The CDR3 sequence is CASSLDRARETQYF. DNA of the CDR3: TGTGCCAGCAGTTTGGACAGGGCTAGGGAGACCCAGTACTTC.

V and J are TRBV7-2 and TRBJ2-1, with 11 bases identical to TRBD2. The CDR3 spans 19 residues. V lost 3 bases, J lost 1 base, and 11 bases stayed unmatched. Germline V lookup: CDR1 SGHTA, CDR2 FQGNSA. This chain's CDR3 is CASSFEGSGRAYSYNEQFF. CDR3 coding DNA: TGTGCCAGCAGCTTCGAGGGTAGCGGGAGGGCCTATTCCTACAATGAGCAGTTCTTC.

The CDR3 sequence: CASSQIERTGYGYTF. The CDR3 DNA is TGCGCCAGCAGCCAGATCGAACGGACGGGGTATGGCTACACCTTC. The rearrangement joins TRBV4-1 to TRBJ1-2; D unresolved. V lost 3 bases and J lost 5, with 16 bases in between. The CDR3 extends over 15 amino acids. CDR1 MGHRA and CDR2 YSYEKL come from the germline V gene.

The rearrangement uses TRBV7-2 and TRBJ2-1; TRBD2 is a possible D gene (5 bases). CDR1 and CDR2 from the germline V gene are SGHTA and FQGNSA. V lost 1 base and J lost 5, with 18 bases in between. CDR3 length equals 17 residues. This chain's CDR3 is CASSLVTIASGDNEQFF. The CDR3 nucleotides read TGTGCCAGCAGCTTAGTCACGATAGCATCCGGGGACAATGAGCAGTTCTTC.

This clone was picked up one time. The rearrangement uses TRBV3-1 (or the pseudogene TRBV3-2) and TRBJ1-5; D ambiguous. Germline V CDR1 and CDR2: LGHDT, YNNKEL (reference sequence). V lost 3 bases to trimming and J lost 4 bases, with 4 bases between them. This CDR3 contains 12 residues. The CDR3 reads CASSQTNQPQHF. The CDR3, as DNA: TGTGCCAGCAGCCAGACAAATCAGCCCCAGCATTTT.

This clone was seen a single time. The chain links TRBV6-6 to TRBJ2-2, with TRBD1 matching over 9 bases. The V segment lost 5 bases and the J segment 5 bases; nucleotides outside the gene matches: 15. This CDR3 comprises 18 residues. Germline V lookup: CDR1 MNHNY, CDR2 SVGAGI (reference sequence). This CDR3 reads CASSPITQDRGWTGELFF. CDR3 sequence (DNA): TGTGCCAGCAGTCCCATTACCCAGGACAGGGGATGGACCGGGGAGCTGTTTTTT.

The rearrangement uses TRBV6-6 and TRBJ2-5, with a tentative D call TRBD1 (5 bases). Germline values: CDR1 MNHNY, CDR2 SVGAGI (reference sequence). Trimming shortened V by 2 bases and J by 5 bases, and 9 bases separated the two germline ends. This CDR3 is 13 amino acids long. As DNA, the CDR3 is TGTGCCAGCAGTTACCAGGGCGCGGAGACCCAGTACTTC. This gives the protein CASSYQGAETQYF.

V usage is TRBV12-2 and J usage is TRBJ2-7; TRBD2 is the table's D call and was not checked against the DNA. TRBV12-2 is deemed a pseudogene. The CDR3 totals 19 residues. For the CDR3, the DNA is TGTGCAAGTCGCCCACCCGGGACTAGCGGGAGAGGTGATGAGTACGAGCAGTACTTC. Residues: CASRPPGTSGRGDEYEQYF.

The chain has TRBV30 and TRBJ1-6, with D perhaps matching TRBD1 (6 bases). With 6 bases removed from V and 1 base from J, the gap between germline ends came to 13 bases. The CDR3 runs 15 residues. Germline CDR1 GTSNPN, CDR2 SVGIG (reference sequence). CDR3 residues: CACQGGGSYNSPLHF. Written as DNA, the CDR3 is TGTGCCTGCCAAGGGGGTGGATCCTATAATTCACCCCTCCACTTT.

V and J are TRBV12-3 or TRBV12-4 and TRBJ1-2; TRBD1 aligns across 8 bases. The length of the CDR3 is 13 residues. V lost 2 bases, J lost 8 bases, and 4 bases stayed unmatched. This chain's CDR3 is CASSLFSGGGYTF. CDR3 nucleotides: TGTGCCAGCAGTTTATTCTCAGGGGGCGGCTACACCTTC.

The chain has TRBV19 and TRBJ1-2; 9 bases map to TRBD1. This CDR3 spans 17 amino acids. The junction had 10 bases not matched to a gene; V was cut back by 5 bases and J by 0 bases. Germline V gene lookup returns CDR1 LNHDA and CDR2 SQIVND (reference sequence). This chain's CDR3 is CASSPTGGLRANYGYTF. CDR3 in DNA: TGTGCCAGTAGTCCCACAGGGGGCTTAAGGGCTAACTATGGCTACACCTTC.

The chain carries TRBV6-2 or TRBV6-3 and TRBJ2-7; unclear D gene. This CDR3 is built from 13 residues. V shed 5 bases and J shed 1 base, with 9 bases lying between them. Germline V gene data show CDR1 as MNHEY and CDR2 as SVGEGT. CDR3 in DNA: TGTGCCAGCAGTAAGACACTTTCCTACGAGCAGTACTTC. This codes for CASSKTLSYEQYF.

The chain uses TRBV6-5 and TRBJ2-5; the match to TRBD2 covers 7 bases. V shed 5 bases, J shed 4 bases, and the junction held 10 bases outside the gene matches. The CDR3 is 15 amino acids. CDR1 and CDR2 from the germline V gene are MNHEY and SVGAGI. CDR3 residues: CASSQNAGGGETQYF. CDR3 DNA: TGTGCCAGCAGTCAGAATGCTGGGGGGGGAGAGACCCAGTACTTC.

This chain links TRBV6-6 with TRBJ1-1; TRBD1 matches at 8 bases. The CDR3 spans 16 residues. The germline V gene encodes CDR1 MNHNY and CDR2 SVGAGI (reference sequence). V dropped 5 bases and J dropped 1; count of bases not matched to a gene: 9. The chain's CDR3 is CASSLKAGGTNTEAFF. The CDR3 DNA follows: TGTGCCAGCAGTCTCAAGGCAGGGGGCACGAACACTGAAGCTTTCTTT.